This T cell receptor (beta chain) was sequenced during a study of CD8 T cells in Susac syndrome. Reverse transcription of roughly 0.45 to 1 ug RNA was performed with random hexamers. Amplification of TCR beta CDR3 was carried out by immunoSEQ multiplex PCR, which covered 54 Vbeta and 13 Jbeta segments. In TCRdb, the immunoSEQ multiplex PCR reads were re-called with MiXCR into one record per CDR3 protein. The top ten clones hold 0.21% of a sample with around 300,000 distinct CDR3 sequences, over 75% of them seen once. V lost 4 bases, J lost 0 bases, and 14 bases lay in between. Germline CDR1 reads SGHRS; CDR2 reads YFSETQ. The CDR3 has 15 amino acids.

The material sequenced was CD8+ T cells from PBMCs. The chain is built from TRBV5-1 and TRBJ2-7; D possibly corresponds to TRBD1 (6 bases). The sequence was obtained from a human donor with multiple sclerosis. This CDR3 reads CASSPDPGDSYEQYF. The CDR3 region has the DNA TGCGCCAGCAGCCCCGACCCAGGGGACTCCTACGAGCAGTACTTC.